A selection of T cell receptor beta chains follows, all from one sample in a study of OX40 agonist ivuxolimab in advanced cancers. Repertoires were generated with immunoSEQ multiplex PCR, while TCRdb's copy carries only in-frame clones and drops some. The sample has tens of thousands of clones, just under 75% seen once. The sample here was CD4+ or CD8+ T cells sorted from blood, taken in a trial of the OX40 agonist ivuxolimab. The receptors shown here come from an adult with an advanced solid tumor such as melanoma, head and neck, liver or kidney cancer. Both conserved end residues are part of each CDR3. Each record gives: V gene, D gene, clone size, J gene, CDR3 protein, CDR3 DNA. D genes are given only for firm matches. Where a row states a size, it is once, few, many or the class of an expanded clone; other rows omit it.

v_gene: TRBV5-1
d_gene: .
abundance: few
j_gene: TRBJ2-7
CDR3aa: CASSLEGYYEQYF
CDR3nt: TGCGCCAGCAGCTTGGAAGGGTACTACGAGCAGTACTTC

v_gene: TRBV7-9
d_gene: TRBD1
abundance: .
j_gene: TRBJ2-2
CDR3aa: CASSLWTGANTGELFF
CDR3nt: TGTGCCAGCAGCTTGTGGACAGGGGCGAACACCGGGGAGCTGTTTTTT

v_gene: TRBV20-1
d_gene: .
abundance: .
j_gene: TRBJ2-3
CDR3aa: CSATSTDTQYF
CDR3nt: TGCAGTGCAACTAGCACAGATACGCAGTATTTT

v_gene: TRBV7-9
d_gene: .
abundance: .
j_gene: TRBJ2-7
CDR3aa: CASSLVYEQYF
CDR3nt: TGTGCCAGCAGCTTAGTATACGAGCAGTACTTC

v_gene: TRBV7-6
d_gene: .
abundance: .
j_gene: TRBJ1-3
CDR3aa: CASSPRGGDSGNTIYF
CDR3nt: TGTGCCAGCAGCCCCCGAGGGGGAGACTCTGGAAACACCATATATTTT

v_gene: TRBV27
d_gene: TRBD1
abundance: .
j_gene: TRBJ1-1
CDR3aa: CASSLYRGRNTEAFF
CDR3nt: TGTGCCAGCAGTTTATACAGGGGACGGAACACTGAAGCTTTCTTT

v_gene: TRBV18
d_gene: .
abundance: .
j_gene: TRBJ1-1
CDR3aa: CASTERGISTEAFF
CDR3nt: TGTGCCAGCACAGAGAGGGGGATTAGCACTGAAGCTTTCTTT

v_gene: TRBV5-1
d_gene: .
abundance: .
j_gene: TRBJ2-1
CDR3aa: CASSSQSTEQFF
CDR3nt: TGCGCCAGCAGCTCGCAGTCGACTGAGCAGTTCTTC

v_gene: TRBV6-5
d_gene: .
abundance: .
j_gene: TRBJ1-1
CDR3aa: CASSYSVTEAFF
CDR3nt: TGTGCCAGCAGTTACTCTGTTACTGAAGCTTTCTTT

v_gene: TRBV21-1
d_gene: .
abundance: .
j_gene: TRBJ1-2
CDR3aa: CASSWRPRGGYGYTF
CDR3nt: TGTGCCAGCAGCTGGCGTCCGAGGGGTGGGTATGGCTACACCTTC

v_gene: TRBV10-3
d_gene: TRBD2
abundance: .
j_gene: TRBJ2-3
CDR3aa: CAISVGGGSTDTQYF
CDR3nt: TGTGCCATCAGTGTTGGGGGGGGATCTACAGATACGCAGTATTTT

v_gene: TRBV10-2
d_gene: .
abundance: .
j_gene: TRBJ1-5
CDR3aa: CASTPMSNQPQHF
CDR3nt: TGCGCCAGTACCCCTATGAGCAATCAGCCCCAGCATTTT

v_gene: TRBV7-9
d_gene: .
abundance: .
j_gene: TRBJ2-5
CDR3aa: CASSLTNQETQYF
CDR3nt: TGTGCCAGCAGCTTAACGAACCAAGAGACCCAGTACTTC

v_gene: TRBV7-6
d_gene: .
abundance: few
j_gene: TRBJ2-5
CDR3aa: CASSPNLLETQYF
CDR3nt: TGTGCCAGCAGCCCTAATCTATTAGAGACCCAGTACTTC

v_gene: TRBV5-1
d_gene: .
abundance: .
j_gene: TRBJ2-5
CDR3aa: CASSLGFGVETQYF
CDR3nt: TGCGCCAGCAGCTTGGGGTTTGGGGTAGAGACCCAGTACTTC

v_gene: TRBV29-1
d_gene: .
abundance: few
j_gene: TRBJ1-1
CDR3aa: CSVGRGMNTEAFF
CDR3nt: TGCAGCGTCGGTCGGGGAATGAACACTGAAGCTTTCTTT

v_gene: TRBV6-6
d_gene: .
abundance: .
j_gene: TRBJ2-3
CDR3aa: CASSYGISTDTQYF
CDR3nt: TGTGCCAGCAGTTATGGGATAAGCACAGATACGCAGTATTTT

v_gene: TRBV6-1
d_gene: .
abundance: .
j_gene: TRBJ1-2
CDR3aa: CASSEAISGWTGYTF
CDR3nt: TGTGCCAGCAGTGAAGCCATATCAGGGTGGACCGGCTACACCTTC

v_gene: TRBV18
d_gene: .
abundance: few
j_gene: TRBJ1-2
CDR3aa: CASSPGGREGYGYTF
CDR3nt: TGTGCCAGCTCACCGGGAGGCAGGGAAGGTTATGGCTACACCTTC

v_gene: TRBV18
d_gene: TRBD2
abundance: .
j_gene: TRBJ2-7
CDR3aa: CASALGAGGTYEQYF
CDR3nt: TGTGCCAGCGCCCTAGGAGCGGGGGGAACCTACGAGCAGTACTTC

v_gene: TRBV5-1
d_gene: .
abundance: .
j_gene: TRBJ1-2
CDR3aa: CASSLEFTGIGYGYTF
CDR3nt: TGCGCCAGCAGCTTGGAGTTTACAGGGATTGGCTATGGCTACACCTTC

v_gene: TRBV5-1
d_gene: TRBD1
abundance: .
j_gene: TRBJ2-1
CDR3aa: CASSWTGQGSDEQFF
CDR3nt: TGCGCCAGCAGCTGGACGGGACAGGGGTCCGATGAGCAGTTCTTC

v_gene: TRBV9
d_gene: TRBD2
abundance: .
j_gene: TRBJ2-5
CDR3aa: CASSVRPSGGKETQYF
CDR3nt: TGTGCCAGCAGCGTACGGCCTAGCGGGGGGAAAGAGACCCAGTACTTC

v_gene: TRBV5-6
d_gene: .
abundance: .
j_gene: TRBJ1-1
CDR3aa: CASSLDSGSGAEAFF
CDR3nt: TGTGCCAGCAGCTTGGATTCAGGGTCCGGGGCTGAAGCTTTCTTT

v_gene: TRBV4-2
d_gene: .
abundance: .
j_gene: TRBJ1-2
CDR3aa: CASSPLAKGLSESYTF
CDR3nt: TGTGCCAGCAGCCCCCTAGCTAAGGGCCTATCTGAAAGCTACACCTTC

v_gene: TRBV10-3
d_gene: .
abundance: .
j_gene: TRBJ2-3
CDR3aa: CAISDITRKGTDTQYF
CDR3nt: TGTGCCATCAGTGATATTACCCGGAAGGGGACAGATACGCAGTATTTT

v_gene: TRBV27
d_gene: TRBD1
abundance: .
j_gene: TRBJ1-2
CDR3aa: CASSLTGVYGYTF
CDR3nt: TGTGCCAGCAGTTTGACAGGGGTCTATGGCTACACCTTC

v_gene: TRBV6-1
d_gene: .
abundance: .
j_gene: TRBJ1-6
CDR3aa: CASSVQNSPLHF
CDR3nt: TGTGCCAGCAGTGTCCAAAATTCACCCCTCCACTTT

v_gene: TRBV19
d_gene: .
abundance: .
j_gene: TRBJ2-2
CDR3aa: CASSSDIFKQTGELFF
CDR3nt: TGTGCCAGTAGTAGCGACATATTTAAACAGACTGGAGAGCTGTTTTTT

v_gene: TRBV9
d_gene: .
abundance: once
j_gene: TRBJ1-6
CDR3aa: CASSVGWDPNSPLHF
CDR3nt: TGTGCCAGCAGCGTAGGGTGGGACCCCAATTCACCCCTCCACTTT

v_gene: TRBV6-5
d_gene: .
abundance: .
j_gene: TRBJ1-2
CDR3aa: CASSSGQFSGYTF
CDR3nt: TGTGCCAGCAGTTCCGGACAGTTCTCCGGCTACACCTTC

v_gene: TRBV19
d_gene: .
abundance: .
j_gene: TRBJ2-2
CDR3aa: CASSSSRQGTGELFF
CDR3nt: TGTGCCAGTAGTAGCAGCCGGCAGGGCACCGGGGAGCTGTTTTTT

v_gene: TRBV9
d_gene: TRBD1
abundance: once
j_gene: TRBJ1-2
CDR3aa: CASSVDDRGYGYTF
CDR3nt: TGTGCCAGCAGCGTCGACGACAGGGGCTATGGCTACACCTTC

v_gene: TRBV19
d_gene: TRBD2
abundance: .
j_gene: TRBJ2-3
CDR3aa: CASRARGGTDTQYF
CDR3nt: TGTGCCAGTAGGGCGCGGGGGGGCACAGATACGCAGTATTTT

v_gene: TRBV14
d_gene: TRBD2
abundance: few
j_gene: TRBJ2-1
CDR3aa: CASSLRLANEQFF
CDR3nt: TGTGCCAGCAGCCTCAGACTAGCCAATGAGCAGTTCTTC

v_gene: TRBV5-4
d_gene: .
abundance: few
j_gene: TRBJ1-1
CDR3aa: CASSTWNTEAFF
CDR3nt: TGTGCCAGCAGCACCTGGAACACTGAAGCTTTCTTT

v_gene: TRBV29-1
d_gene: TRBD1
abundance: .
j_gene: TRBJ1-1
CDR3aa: CSVGQGRTEAFF
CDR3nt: TGCAGCGTTGGACAGGGGAGGACTGAAGCTTTCTTT

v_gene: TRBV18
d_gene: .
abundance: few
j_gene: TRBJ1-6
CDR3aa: CASSDGGARNSPLHF
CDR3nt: TGTGCCAGCTCGGATGGGGGGGCTCGTAATTCACCCCTCCACTTT

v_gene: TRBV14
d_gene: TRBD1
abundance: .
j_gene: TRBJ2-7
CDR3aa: CASSQLGTGYEQYF
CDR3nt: TGTGCCAGCAGCCAGTTAGGGACAGGCTACGAGCAGTACTTC

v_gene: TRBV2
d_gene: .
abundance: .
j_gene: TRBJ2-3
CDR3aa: CACMSDTDTQYF
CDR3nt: TGTGCCTGCATGAGTGACACAGATACGCAGTATTTT

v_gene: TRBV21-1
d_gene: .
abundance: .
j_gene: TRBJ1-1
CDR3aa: CASSKDHGRTEAFF
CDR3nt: TGTGCCAGCAGCAAAGACCACGGGCGCACTGAAGCTTTCTTT

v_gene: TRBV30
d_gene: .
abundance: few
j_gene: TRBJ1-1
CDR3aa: CAWSFGNTEAFF
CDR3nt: TGTGCCTGGAGCTTCGGGAACACTGAAGCTTTCTTT

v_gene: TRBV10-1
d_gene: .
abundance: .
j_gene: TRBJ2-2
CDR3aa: CASSLFGLGTGELFF
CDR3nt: TGCGCCAGCAGTCTCTTTGGTCTAGGCACCGGGGAGCTGTTTTTT

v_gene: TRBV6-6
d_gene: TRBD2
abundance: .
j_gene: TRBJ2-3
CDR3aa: CASRIERGGLDTQYF
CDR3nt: TGTGCCAGCAGAATAGAACGGGGGGGCTTAGATACGCAGTATTTT

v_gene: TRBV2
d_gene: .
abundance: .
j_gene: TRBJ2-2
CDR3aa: CASSVAGELFF
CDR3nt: TGTGCCAGCAGTGTTGCCGGGGAGCTGTTTTTT

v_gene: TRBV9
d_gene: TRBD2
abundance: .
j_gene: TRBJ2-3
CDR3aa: CASSVLAGAQYF
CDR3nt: TGTGCCAGCAGCGTACTAGCGGGGGCCCAGTATTTT

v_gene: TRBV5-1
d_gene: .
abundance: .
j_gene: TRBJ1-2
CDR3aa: CASSLVGDNGYTF
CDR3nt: TGCGCCAGCAGCTTGGTTGGAGATAATGGCTACACCTTC

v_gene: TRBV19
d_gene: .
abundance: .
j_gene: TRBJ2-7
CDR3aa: CASSSARTSYEQYF
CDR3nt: TGTGCCAGTAGTAGCGCCCGAACGTCCTACGAGCAGTACTTC

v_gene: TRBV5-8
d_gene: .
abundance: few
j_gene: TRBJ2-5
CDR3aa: CASSLEGDAVVGTQYF
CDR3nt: TGTGCCAGCAGCTTGGAAGGGGACGCGGTTGTGGGGACCCAGTACTTC

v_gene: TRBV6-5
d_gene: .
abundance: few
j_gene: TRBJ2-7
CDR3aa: CASSYSESYEQYF
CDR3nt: TGTGCCAGCAGTTACTCTGAGTCCTACGAGCAGTACTTC

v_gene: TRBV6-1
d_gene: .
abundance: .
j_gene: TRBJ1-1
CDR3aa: CATWTEMNTEAFF
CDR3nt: TGTGCCACTTGGACCGAGATGAACACTGAAGCTTTCTTT

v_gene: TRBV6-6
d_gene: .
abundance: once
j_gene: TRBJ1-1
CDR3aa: CASSYYEDTEAFF
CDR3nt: TGTGCCAGCAGTTACTATGAGGACACTGAAGCTTTCTTT

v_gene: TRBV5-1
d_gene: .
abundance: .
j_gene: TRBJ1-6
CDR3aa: CASSLEDGRSNSPLHF
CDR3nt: TGCGCCAGCAGCTTGGAGGATGGGAGGTCTAATTCACCCCTCCACTTT

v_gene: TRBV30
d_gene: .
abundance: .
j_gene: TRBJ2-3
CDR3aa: CAWSVSYTDTQYF
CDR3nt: TGTGCCTGGAGTGTTTCTTACACAGATACGCAGTATTTT

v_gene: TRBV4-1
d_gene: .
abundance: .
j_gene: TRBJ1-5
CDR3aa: CASSQEWGQPQHF
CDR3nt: TGCGCCAGCAGCCAAGAATGGGGACAGCCCCAGCATTTT

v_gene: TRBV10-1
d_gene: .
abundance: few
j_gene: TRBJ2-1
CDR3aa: CASSDSSYNEQFF
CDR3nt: TGCGCCAGCAGTGACAGCAGTTACAATGAGCAGTTCTTC

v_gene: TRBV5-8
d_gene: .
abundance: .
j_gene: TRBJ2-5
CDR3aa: CASSLGPGEQETQYF
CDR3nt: TGTGCCAGCAGCTTGGGCCCAGGGGAACAAGAGACCCAGTACTTC

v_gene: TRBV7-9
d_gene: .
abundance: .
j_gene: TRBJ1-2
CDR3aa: CASSVQGPLGYTF
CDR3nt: TGTGCCAGCAGCGTTCAGGGACCCCTTGGCTACACCTTC

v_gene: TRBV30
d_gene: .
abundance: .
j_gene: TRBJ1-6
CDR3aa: CAWSAGVNSPLHF
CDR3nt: TGTGCCTGGAGTGCAGGGGTTAATTCACCCCTCCACTTT